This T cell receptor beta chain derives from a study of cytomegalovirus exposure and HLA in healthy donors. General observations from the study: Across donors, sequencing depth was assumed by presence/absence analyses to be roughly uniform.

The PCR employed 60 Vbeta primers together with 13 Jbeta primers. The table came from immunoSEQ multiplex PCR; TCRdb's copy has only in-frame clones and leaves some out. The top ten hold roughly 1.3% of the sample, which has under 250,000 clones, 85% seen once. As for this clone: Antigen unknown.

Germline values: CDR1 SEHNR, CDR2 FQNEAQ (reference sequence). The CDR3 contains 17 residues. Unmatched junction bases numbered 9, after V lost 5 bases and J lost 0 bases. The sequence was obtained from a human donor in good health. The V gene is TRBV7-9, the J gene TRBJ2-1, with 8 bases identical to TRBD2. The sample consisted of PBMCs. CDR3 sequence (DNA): TGTGCCAGCAGCAGGATTCAGCGGGGGAGCTCCTACAATGAGCAGTTCTTC. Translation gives CASSRIQRGSSYNEQFF.